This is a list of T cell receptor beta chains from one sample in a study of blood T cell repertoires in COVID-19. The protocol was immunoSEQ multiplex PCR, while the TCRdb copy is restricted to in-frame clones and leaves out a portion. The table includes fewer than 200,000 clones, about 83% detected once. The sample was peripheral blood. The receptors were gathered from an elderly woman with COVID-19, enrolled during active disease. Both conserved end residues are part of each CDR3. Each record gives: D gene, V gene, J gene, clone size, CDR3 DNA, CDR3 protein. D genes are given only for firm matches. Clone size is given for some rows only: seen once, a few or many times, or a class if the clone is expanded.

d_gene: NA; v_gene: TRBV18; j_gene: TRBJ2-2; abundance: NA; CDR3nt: TGTGCCAGCTCAAGGTCCCGAGCGGAAACAACCGGGGAGCTGTTTTTT; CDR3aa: CASSRSRAETTGELFF
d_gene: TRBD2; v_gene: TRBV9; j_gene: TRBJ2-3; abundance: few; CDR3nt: TGTGCCAGCAGCGTAAGGTCCCCCACTAGCGGGGGGGAAGATACGCAGTATTTT; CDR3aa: CASSVRSPTSGGEDTQYF
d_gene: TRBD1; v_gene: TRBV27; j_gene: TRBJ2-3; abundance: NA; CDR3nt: TGTGCCAGCGGGACTAGATCGGGACAGGGGGATACGCAGTATTTT; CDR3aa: CASGTRSGQGDTQYF
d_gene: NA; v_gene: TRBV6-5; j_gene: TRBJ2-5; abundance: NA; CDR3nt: TGTGCCAGCAGTTACGATAGCGGCCAAGAGACCCAGTACTTC; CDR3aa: CASSYDSGQETQYF
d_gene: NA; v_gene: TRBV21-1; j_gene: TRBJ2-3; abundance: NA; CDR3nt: TGTGCCACCTACGTCTCAGTTCCAGGGCCTCCCCTCACAGATACGCAGTATTTT; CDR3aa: CATYVSVPGPPLTDTQYF
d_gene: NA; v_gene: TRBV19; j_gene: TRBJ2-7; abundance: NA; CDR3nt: TGTGCCAGTAGTACCCTTCCGCGTGGCGAGCAGTACTTC; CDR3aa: CASSTLPRGEQYF
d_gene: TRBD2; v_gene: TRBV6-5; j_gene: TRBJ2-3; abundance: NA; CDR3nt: TGTGCCAGCAGTTACGATCTAGCGGCGAACACAGATACGCAGTATTTT; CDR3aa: CASSYDLAANTDTQYF
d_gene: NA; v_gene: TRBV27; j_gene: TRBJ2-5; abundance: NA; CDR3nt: TGTGCCAGCAGTCTCCGGGGGGAGACCCAGTACTTC; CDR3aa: CASSLRGETQYF
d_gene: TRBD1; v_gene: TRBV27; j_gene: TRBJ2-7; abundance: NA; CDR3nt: TGTGCCAGCAGTTTAAGCCAGGGGGCGGCCTACGAGCAGTACTTC; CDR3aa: CASSLSQGAAYEQYF
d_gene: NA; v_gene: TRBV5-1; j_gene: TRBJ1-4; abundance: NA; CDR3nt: TGCGCCAGCAGAGCACAGGGTTCTAATGAAAAACTGTTTTTT; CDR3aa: CASRAQGSNEKLFF
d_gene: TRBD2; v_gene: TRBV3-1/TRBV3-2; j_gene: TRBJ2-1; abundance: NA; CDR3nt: TGTGCCAGCAGCCATGCCGGGACTAGCGGGAGCCGGGAGCAGTTCTTC; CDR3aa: CASSHAGTSGSREQFF
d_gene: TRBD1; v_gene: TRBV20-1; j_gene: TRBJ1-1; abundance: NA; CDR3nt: TGCAGTGCTAGTAGGACAGGGATAGGGACTGAAGCTTTCTTT; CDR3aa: CSASRTGIGTEAFF
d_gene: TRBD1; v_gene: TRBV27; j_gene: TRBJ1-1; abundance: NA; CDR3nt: TGTGCCAGCACCGAACAGGGGGCTGGCACTGAAGCTTTCTTT; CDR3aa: CASTEQGAGTEAFF
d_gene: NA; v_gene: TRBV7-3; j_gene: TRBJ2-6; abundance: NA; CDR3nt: TGTGCCAGCAGCTCGCAGGGCCGCGGGGCCAACGTCCTGACTTTC; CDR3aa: CASSSQGRGANVLTF
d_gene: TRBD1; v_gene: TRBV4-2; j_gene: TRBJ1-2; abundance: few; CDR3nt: TGTGCCAGCAGCCAAGGGCCCCAGACAGGGGCAGAAGGCTACACCTTC; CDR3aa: CASSQGPQTGAEGYTF
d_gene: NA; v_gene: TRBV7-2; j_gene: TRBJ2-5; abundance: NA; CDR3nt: TGTGCCAGCAGCGTAGGGGGGGGGCTCGAGACCCAGTACTTC; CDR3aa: CASSVGGGLETQYF
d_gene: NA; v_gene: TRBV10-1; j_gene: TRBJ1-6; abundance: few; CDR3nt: TGCGCCAGCAGTGAGACCAGGAATTCACCCCTCCACTTT; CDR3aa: CASSETRNSPLHF
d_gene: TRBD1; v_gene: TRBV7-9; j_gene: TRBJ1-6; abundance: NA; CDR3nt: TGTGCCAGCAGCATTGGACAGGGGAGTTCACCCCTCCACTTT; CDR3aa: CASSIGQGSSPLHF
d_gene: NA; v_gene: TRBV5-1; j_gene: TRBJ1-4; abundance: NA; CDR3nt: TGCGCCAGCAGCTGGACTGCAAATGAAAAACTGTTTTTT; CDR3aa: CASSWTANEKLFF
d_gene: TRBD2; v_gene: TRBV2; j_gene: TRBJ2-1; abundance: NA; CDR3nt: TGTGCCATCCCATCGCCCCTAGCGGGAGGGCCAGCAAATGAGCAGTTCTTC; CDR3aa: CAIPSPLAGGPANEQFF
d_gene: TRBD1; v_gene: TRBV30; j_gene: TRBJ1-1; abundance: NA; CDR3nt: TGTGCCTGGAGTGCGGACAGGGACACTGAAGCTTTCTTT; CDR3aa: CAWSADRDTEAFF
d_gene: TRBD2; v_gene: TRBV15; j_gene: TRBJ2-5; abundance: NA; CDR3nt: TGTGCCACCAGCAGGGGACTAGCGGGGAACCAAGAGACCCAGTACTTC; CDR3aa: CATSRGLAGNQETQYF
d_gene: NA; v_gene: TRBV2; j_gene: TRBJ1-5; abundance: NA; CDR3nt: TGTGCCAGCAGTGTGGGCCAGCCCCAGCATTTT; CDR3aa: CASSVGQPQHF
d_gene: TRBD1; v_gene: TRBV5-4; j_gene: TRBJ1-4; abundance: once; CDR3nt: TGTGCCAGCAGCCCTGGGACAGGGGCTTTTGAAAAACTGTTTTTT; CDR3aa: CASSPGTGAFEKLFF
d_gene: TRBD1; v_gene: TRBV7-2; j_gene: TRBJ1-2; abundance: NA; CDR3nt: TGTGCCAGCAGCTCGACAGGGGAGTATGGCTACACCTTC; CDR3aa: CASSSTGEYGYTF
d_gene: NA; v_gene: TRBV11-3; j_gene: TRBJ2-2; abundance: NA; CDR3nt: TGTGCCAGCAGCTTAGTGAGGACCGGGGAGCTGTTTTTT; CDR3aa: CASSLVRTGELFF
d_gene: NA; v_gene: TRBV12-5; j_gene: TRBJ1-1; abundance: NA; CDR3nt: TGTGCTAGTGCCCCGACCTATCGGGCCCGGGGTGAAGCTTTCTTT; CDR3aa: CASAPTYRARGEAFF
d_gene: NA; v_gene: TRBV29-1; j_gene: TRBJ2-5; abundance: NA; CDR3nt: TGCAGCGTTGAACATACGGGAGAGACCCAGTACTTC; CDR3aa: CSVEHTGETQYF
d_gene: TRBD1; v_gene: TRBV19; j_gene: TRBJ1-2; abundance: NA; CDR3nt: TGTGCCAGTAGAAGGGGACAGGGGTACGGCTACACCTTC; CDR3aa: CASRRGQGYGYTF
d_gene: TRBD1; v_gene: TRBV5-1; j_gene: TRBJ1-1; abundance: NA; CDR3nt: TGCGCCAGCAGCTTGTTAGGACAGGGGTTATCTGAAGCTTTCTTT; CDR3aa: CASSLLGQGLSEAFF
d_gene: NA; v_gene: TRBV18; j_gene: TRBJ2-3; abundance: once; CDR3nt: TGTGCCAGCAATAGGGGCGACACAGATACGCAGTATTTT; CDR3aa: CASNRGDTDTQYF
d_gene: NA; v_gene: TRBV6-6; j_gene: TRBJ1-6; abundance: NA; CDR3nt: TGTGCCAGCAGTCGCGGACTGACGGCGAATTCACCCCTCCACTTT; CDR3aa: CASSRGLTANSPLHF
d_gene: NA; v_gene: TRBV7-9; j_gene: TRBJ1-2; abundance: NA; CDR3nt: TGTGCCAGCAGCTCCGCTCTACCCAGGCTTAACTATGGCTACACCTTC; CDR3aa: CASSSALPRLNYGYTF
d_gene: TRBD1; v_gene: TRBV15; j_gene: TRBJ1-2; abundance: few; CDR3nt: TGTGCCACCAGCAGCCGACAGGGGGTATGGTATGGCTACACCTTC; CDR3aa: CATSSRQGVWYGYTF
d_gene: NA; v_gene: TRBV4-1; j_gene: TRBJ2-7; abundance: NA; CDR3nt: TGCGCCAGCAGCCAGGAGACGGGGGAGCAGTACTTC; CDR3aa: CASSQETGEQYF
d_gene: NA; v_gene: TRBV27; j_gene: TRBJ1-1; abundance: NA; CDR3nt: TGTGCCAGCAGTTTGACCCCTTCCAGCGCTGAAGCTTTCTTT; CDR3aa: CASSLTPSSAEAFF
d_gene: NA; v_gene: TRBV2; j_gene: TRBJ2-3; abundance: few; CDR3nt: TGTGCCAGCAGTGCGCAGGGCGGCACAGATACGCAGTATTTT; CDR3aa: CASSAQGGTDTQYF
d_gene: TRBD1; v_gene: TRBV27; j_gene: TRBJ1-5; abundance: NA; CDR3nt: TGTGCCAGCAGTTGGGTACAGGGGAAGGGTCAGCCCCAGCATTTT; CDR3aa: CASSWVQGKGQPQHF
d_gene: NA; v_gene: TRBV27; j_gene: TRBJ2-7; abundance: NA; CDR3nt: TGTGCCAGCAGTTCCCGACGAGGATACGAGCAGTACTTC; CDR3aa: CASSSRRGYEQYF
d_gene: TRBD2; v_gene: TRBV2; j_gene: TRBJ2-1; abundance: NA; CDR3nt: TGTGCCAGCAGGCCGCTAGCGGGAGGGTACAATGAGCAGTTCTTC; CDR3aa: CASRPLAGGYNEQFF
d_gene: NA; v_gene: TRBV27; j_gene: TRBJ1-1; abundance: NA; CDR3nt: TGTGCCAGCACCTTGACAGGTGGTAACACTGAAGCTTTCTTT; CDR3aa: CASTLTGGNTEAFF
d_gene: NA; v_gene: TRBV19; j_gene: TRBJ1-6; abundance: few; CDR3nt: TGTGCCAGTAGTCCTTCCTATAATTCACCCCTCCACTTT; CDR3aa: CASSPSYNSPLHF